These 5 T cell receptor beta chains were all obtained from the same sample, sequenced in a study of tumor-infiltrating lymphocytes in glioblastoma multiforme. Multiple V-beta primers and a C-beta primer amplified TCRB from RNA. TCRdb recomputed calls from the multiplex PCR reads with MiXCR, one row per CDR3 protein. The table includes about 15,000 distinct CDR3 sequences, roughly 74% detected once. The sample was brain tumor tissue. The source of these receptors is a male donor with glioblastoma.

On this clonotype itself: The germline gene is not matched at one end of the junction; a read error may be the cause. This sequence joins TRBV20-1 and TRBJ2-7; a weak D match, TRBD2 (6 bases). Germline CDR1 reads DFQATT; CDR2 reads SNEGSKA (reference sequence). This CDR3 spans 15 amino acids. The CDR3 nucleotides read TGCAGTGTTAGAGAAGGGACTTCGGAGGGCTACGAGCAGTGCTTC. Encoded protein: CSVREGTSEGYEQCF.

A word on this clonotype: Here the CDR3 omits its conserved ending phenylalanine or tryptophan, so a read error is the likely source. This chain joins TRBV2 and TRBJ2-2; no definite D call. The CDR3 totals 15 residues. CDR1 is SNHLY and CDR2 is FYNNEI in the germline V gene. The CDR3 is CASSEAWLRAGELFC. DNA for the CDR3: TGTGCCAGTAGTGAAGCATGGCTAAGGGCCGGGGAGCTGTTTTGT.

As for this clonotype: One junction end does not reproduce the germline sequence, and a read error may be involved. This chain uses TRBV11-1 with TRBJ2-7; 9 bases align to TRBD1. CDR1 is SGHAT and CDR2 is FQDESV in the germline V gene (reference sequence). This CDR3 is built from 16 residues. For the CDR3, the DNA is TGTGCCAGCGGCTTAGCCCGTATGGACAGGGGATACGAGCAGTACTTC. As protein: CASGLARMDRGYEQYF.

The chain employs TRBV11-2 and TRBJ2-3, with 7 bases that match TRBD2. The CDR3 is 17 amino acids. The germline gives CDR1 SGHAT, CDR2 FQNNGV. The V and J ends lost 0 bases and 6 bases, in that order; junction bases with no gene match: 12. CDR3 amino acids: CASSLDPASTSADTQYF. The CDR3 DNA is TGTGCCAGCAGCTTAGATCCTGCAAGCACTAGCGCGGATACGCAGTATTTT.

The V call is TRBV6-1, the J call TRBJ2-2; weak D call: TRBD1 (5 bases). The CDR3 length is 15 residues. Germline V lookup: CDR1 MNHNS, CDR2 SASEGT. The ends were cut back, 2 bases at V and 3 bases at J, with 10 bases in the middle. CDR3 amino acids: CASSERRGYTGELFF. In nucleotides, the CDR3 is TGTGCCAGCAGTGAAAGAAGGGGCTACACCGGGGAGCTGTTTTTT.